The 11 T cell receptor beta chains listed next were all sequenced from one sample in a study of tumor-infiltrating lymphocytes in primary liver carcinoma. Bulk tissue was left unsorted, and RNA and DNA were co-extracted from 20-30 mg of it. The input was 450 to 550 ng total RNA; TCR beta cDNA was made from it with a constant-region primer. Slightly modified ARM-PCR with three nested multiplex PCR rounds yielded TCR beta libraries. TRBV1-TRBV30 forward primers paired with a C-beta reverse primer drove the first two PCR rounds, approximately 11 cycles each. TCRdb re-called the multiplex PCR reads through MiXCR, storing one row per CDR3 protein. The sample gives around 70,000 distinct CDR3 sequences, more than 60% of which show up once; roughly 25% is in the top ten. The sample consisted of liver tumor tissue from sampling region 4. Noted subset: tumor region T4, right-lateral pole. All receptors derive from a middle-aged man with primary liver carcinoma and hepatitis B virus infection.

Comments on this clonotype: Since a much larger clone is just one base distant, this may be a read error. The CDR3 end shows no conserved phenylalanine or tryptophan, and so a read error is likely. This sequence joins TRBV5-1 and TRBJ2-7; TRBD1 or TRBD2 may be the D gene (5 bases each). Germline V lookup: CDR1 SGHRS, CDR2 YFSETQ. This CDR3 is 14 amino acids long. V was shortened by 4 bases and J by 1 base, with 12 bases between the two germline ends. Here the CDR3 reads CASSPGTGSYEQYI. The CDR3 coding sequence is TGCGCCAGCAGCCCAGGGACGGGTTCCTACGAGCAGTACATC.

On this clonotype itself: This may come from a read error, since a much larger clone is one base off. This chain's CDR3 is CASSQLSQEQYF. CDR3 bases: TGTGCCAGCAGTCAACTAAGTCAGGAGCAGTACTTC. The V and J genes are TRBV28 and TRBJ2-7; D gene ambiguous. V lost 5 bases and J 7 bases, leaving 12 bases between the germline ends. The V gene's germline CDR1 is MDHEN and CDR2 SYDVKM. The CDR3 spans 12 residues.

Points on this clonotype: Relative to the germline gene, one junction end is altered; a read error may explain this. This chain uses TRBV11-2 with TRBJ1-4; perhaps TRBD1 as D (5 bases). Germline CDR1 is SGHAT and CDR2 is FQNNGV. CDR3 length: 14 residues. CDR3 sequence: CASRLEVGDEKLFF. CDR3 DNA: TGTGCCAGCAGGTTAGAGGTCGGGGACGAAAAGCTGTTTTTT.

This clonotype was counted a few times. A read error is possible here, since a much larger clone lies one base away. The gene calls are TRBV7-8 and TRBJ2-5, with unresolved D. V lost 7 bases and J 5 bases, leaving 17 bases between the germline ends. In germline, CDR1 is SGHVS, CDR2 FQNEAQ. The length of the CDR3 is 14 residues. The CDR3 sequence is CASTPRPGSETQYF. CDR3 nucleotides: TGTGCCAGCACCCCACGGCCAGGAAGCGAGACCCAGTACTTC.

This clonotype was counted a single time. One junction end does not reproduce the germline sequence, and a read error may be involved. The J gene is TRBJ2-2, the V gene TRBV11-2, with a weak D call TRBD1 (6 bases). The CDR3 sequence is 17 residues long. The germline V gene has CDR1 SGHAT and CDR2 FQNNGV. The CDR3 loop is CASSPNVGQANTGELLF. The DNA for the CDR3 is TGCGCCAGCAGCCCCAATGTGGGACAAGCGAACACTGGGGAGCTGTTGTTT.

CDR3 bases: TGCGCCAGCAGATCAGGGGGCAGGGGGTCGACTGAAGCTTTCTTT. Its protein product is CASRSGGRGSTEAFF. This chain connects TRBV5-1 to TRBJ1-1, with TRBD1 identical over 8 bases. The CDR3 has 15 amino acids. J gave up 5 bases and V 5 bases, and 11 bases lay outside the gene matches. CDR1 is SGHRS, CDR2 YFSETQ, per germline.

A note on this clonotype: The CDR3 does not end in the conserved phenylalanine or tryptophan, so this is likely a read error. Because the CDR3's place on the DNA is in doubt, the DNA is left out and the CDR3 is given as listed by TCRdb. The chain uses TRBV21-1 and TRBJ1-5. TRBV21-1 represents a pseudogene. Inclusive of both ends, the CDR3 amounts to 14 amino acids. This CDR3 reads CANSRRVSNQPQYL.

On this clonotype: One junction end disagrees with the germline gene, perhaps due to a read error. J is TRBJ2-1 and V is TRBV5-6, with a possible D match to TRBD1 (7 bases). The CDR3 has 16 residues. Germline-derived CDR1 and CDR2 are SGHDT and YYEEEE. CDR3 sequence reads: CVSSLEGASSYNEQCF. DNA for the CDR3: TGTGTCAGCAGCTTGGAGGGGGCAAGCTCCTACAATGAGCAGTGCTTC.

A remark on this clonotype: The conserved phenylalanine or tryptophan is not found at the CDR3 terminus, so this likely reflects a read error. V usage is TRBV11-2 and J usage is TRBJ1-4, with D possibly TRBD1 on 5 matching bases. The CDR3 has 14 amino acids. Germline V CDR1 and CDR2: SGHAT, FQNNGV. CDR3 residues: CASSLEVWDEKLFS. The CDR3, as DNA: TGTGCCAGTAGCTTAGAGGTTTGGGACGAAAAACTGTTTTCT.

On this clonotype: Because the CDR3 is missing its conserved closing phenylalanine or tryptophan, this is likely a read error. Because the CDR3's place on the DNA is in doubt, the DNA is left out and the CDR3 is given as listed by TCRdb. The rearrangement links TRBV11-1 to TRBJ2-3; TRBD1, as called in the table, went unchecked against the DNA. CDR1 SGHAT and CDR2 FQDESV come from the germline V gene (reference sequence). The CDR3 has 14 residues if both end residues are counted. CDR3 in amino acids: CTSSRDSARDTHYL.

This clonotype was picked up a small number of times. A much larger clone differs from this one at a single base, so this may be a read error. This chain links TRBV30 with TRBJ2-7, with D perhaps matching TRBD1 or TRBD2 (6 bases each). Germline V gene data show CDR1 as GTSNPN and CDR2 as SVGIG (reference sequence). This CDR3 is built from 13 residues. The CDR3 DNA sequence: TGTGCCTGTACAGGGTCCCTGGACTACGGGCAGTACTTC. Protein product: CACTGSLDYGQYF.